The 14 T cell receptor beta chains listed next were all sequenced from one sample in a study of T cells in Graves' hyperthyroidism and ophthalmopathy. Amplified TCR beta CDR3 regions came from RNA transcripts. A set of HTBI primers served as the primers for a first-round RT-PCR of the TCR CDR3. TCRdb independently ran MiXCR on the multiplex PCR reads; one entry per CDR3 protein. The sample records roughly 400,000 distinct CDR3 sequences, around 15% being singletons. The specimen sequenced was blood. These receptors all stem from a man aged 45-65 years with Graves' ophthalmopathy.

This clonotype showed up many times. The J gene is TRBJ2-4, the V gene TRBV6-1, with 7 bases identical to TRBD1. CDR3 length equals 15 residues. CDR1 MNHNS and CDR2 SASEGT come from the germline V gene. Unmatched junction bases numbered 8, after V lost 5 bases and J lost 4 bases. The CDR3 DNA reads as TGTGCCAGCAGTTCTACGCACAGGGGAAAAAACATTCAGTACTTC. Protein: CASSSTHRGKNIQYF.

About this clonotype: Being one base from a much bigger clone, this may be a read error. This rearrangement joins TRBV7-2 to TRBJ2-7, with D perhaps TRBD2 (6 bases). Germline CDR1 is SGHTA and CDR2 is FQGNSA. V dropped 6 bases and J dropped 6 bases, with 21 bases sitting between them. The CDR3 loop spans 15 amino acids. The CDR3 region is CASSLLPGVTCEQYF. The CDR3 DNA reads TGTGCCAGCAGTTTACTACCGGGAGTCACCTGCGAGCAGTACTTC.

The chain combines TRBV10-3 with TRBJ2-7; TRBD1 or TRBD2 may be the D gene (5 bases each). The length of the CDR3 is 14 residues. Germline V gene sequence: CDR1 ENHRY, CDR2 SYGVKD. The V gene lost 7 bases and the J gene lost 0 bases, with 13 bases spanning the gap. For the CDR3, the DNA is TGTGCCATCACCCACGGGACCAGCTCCTACGAGCAGTACTTC. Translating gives CAITHGTSSYEQYF.

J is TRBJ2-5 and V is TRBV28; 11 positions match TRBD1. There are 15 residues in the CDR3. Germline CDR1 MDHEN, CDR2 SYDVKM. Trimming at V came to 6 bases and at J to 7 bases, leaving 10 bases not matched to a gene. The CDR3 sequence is CASSERDRGFVTQYF. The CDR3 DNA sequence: TGTGCCAGCAGCGAAAGGGACAGGGGGTTTGTGACCCAGTACTTC.

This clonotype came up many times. The CDR3, as DNA: TGCAGCGTGACCCAGACCGACAGGGCAAAACTGTTTTTT. It specifies CSVTQTDRAKLFF. The rearrangement uses TRBV29-1 and TRBJ1-4; 7 nucleotides agree with TRBD1. The CDR3 totals 13 residues. Germline assignment: CDR1 SQVTM and CDR2 ANQGSEA. V lost 6 bases to trimming and J lost 10 bases; unmatched junction nucleotides: 11.

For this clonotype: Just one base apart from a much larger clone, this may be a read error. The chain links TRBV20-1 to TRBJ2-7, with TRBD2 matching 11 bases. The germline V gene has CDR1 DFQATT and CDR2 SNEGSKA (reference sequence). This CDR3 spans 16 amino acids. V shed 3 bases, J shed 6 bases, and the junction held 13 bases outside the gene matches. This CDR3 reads CSASVEGTSGGCEQYF. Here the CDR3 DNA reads TGCAGTGCTAGTGTGGAGGGGACTAGCGGAGGATGCGAGCAGTACTTC.

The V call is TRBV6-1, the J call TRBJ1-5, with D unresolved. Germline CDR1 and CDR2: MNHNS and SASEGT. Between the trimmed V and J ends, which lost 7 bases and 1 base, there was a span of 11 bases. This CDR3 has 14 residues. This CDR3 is CASIGSSSNQPQHF. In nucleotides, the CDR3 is TGTGCCAGCATTGGCAGCTCAAGCAATCAGCCCCAGCATTTT.

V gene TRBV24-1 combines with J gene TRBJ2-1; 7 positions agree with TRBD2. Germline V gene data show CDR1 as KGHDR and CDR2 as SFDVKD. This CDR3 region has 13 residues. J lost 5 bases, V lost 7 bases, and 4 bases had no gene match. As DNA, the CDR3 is TGTGCCACCAGAGACGGGGGGAACAATGAGCAGTTCTTC. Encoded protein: CATRDGGNNEQFF.

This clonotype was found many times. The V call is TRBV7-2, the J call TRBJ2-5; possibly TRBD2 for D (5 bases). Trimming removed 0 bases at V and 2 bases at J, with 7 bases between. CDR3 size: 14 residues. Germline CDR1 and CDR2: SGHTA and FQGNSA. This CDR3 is CASSLAPGQETQYF. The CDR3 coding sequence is TGTGCCAGCAGCTTAGCACCGGGACAAGAGACCCAGTACTTC.

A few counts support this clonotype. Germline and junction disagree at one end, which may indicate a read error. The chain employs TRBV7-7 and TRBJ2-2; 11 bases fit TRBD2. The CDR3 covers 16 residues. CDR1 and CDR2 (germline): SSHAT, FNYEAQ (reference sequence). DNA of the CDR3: TGTGCTAGCAGCTTAGCGGGAGGGCCTTCTACCGGGGAGCTGTTTTTT. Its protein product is CASSLAGGPSTGELFF. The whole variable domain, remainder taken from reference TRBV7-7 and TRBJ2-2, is GAGVSQSPRYKVTKRGQDVTLRCDPISSHATLYWYQQALGQGPEFLTYFNYEAQPDKSGLPSDRFSAERPEGSISTLTIQRTEQRDSAMYRCASSLAGGPSTGELFFGEGSRLTVL.

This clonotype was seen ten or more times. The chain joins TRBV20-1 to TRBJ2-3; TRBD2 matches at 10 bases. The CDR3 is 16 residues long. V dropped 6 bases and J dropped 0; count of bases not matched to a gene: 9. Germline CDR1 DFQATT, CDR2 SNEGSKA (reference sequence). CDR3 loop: CSAWPGTSVSTDTQYF. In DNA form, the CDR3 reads TGCAGTGCCTGGCCCGGGACTAGCGTTAGCACAGATACGCAGTATTTT.

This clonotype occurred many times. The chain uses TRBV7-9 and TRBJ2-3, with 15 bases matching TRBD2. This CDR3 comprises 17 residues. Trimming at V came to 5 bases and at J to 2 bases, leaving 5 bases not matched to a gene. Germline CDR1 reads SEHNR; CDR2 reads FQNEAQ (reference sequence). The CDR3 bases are TGTGCCAGCAGCCCAGGACTAGCGGGAGGGCTCACAGATACGCAGTATTTT. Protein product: CASSPGLAGGLTDTQYF.

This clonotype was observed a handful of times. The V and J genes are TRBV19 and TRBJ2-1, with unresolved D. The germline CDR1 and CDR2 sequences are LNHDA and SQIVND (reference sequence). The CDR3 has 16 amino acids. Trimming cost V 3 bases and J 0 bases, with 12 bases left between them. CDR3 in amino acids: CASSIDGATSYNEQFF. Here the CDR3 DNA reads TGTGCCAGTAGTATCGATGGCGCCACCTCCTACAATGAGCAGTTCTTC.

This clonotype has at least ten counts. CDR3 in amino acids: CASGYQLAGNEQYF. The DNA of the CDR3 is TGTGCCAGCGGATATCAACTAGCGGGCAACGAGCAGTACTTC. The chain joins TRBV3-1 to TRBJ2-7; TRBD2 matches at 9 bases. V lost 8 bases, J lost 5 bases, and 10 bases stayed unmatched. Germline assignment: CDR1 LGHDT and CDR2 YNNKEL (reference sequence). The CDR3 sequence is 14 residues long.